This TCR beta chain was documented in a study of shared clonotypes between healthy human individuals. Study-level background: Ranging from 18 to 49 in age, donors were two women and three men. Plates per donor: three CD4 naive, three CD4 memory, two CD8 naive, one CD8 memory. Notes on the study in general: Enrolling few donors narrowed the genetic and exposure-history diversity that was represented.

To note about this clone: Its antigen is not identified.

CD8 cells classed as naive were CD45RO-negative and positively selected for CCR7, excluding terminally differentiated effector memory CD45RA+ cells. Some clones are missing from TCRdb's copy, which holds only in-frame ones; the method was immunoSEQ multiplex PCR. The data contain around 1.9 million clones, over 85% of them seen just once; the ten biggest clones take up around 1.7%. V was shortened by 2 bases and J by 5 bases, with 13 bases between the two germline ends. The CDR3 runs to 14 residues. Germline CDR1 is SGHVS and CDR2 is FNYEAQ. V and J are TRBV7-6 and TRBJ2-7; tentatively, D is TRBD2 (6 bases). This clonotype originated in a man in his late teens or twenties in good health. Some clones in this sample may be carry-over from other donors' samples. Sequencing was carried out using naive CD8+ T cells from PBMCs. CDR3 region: CASSLRTSNHEQYF. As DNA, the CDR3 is TGTGCCAGCAGCTTAAGAACTAGCAACCACGAGCAGTACTTC.